A single sample is the source of the 2 T cell receptor beta chains below, sequenced in a study of T cell responses to AZD1222 COVID-19 vaccine. The table came from immunoSEQ multiplex PCR; TCRdb's copy has only in-frame clones and leaves some out. The repertoire holds around 74,000 clones, with about 91% as singletons. Sequenced here: peripheral blood, sampled on day 0 of MenACWY control vaccination. The receptors were gathered from an adult in good health.

This sequence joins TRBV7-2 and TRBJ2-1, with D tentatively TRBD1 (6 bases). Germline V lookup: CDR1 SGHTA, CDR2 FQGNSA. This CDR3 has 16 amino acids. Trimming removed 4 bases from V and 0 bases from J, with 13 bases in between. The CDR3 bases are TGTGCCAGCAGCTCCGACAGGCAGAGCTCCTACAATGAGCAGTTCTTC. Protein: CASSSDRQSSYNEQFF.

V gene TRBV19 combines with J gene TRBJ1-6; D gene uncertain. The CDR3 sequence is 13 residues long. Germline V gene sequence: CDR1 LNHDA, CDR2 SQIVND (reference sequence). V was pared by 0 bases and J by 7 bases, with 4 bases between. The CDR3 bases are TGTGCCAGTAGTATAGAAGAGAATTCACCCCTCCACTTT. Translation: CASSIEENSPLHF.